This TCR beta chain stems from a study of cytomegalovirus exposure and HLA in healthy donors. At the level of the study: Around 85 million unique TCR sequences came from HLA-typed donors in an early release. Across a few hundred genotyped donors, 81% landed in the Caucasian-associated ancestry cluster.

It was with 60 Vbeta and 13 Jbeta primers that the PCR ran. Generated by immunoSEQ multiplex PCR, the TCRdb table keeps only in-frame clones and is missing some. The sample has roughly 180,000 clones, around 70% seen once. On this clone: Its antigen is not identified.

Study-level points and caveats: Accurate prediction of most subjects' HLA-A and HLA-B alleles from TCR beta sequences was reported. Among the most significant clusters, several appeared linked to common viral pathogens in a later analysis.

Trimming shortened V by 1 base and J by 0 bases, and 9 bases separated the two germline ends. The CDR3 length is 15 residues. CDR1 SGHDT and CDR2 YYEEEE come from the germline V gene. The sequencing sample was made of PBMCs. The V gene is TRBV5-6, the J gene TRBJ2-3, with D unresolved. The receptor's source is a male donor in good health and CMV-seronegative. CDR3 residues: CASSLRVLSTDTQYF. CDR3 nucleotides: TGTGCCAGCAGCTTGCGGGTCTTGAGCACAGATACGCAGTATTTT.